Shown below are 27 T cell receptor beta chains from a single sample sequenced in a study of spatial heterogeneity in lung cancer. TCRdb itself ran the 5' RACE reads through MiXCR, one entry per CDR3 protein. This table holds about 17,000 distinct CDR3 sequences, around 6.2% found once. The study, taken as a whole, reports: Expanded intratumoral alpha and beta TCR counts tracked tumor mutation counts.

Their antigen targets remain unknown. The sample's time point: sample taken at primary tumor resection. The sample in question was lung tumor tissue, obtained at surgery. Receptors originate from a male donor with early-stage non-small cell lung cancer.

In this sample, this clonotype turned up many times. This beta chain slipped into a library made for alpha chains as a stray read, so its size is not meaningful. The genes are TRBV29-1 and TRBJ2-1, with TRBD2 identical over 11 bases. J gave up 6 bases and V 4 bases, and 8 bases lay outside the gene matches. Germline CDR1 SQVTM, CDR2 ANQGSEA. The CDR3 has 15 residues. CDR3 amino acids: CSVGSLAGGSNEQFF. In nucleotides, the CDR3 is TGCAGCGTTGGAAGCTTAGCGGGGGGGTCCAATGAGCAGTTCTTC.

Remarks on this clonotype: In a library made to pick up alpha chains, this beta chain is a stray read with a size that means little. This chain joins TRBV20-1 and TRBJ2-7, with TRBD2 as a possible D gene (5 bases). CDR1 DFQATT and CDR2 SNEGSKA come from the germline V gene (reference sequence). The CDR3 extends over 15 amino acids. V was trimmed by 0 bases and J by 0 bases, leaving 12 bases between them. CDR3 loop: CSARDLGVSSYEQYF. The CDR3 DNA sequence: TGCAGTGCTAGAGATCTCGGGGTAAGCTCCTACGAGCAGTACTTC.

The table lists this clonotype with many counts. As an off-target read in a library built for alpha chains, this beta chain has a frequency of little significance. The chain recombines TRBV5-1 with TRBJ2-7; tentative D call: TRBD2 (8 bases). Between the trimmed V and J ends, which lost 4 bases and 0 bases, there was a span of 20 bases. CDR1 and CDR2 (germline): SGHRS, YFSETQ. The CDR3 sequence is 17 residues long. The CDR3 region is CASSHRGSGTSSYEQYF. CDR3 nucleotide sequence: TGCGCCAGCAGCCACAGGGGCTCCGGGACTAGCTCCTACGAGCAGTACTTC.

This clonotype showed up many times. The library was prepared for alpha chains; this beta chain is a stray read, so its frequency means little. The J gene is TRBJ2-1, the V gene TRBV12-3 or TRBV12-4; 8 bases fit TRBD2. This CDR3 is 15 amino acids long. Trimming took 1 base from V and 5 from J; bases not matched to a gene: 4. For the CDR3, the DNA is TGTGCCAGCAGTTTAGGGCTAGCGGGTAACAATGAGCAGTTCTTC. Its translation: CASSLGLAGNNEQFF.

This clonotype occurred many times. This beta chain was picked up by a library intended for alpha chains and is off target, so its count carries little meaning. The chain couples TRBV12-3 or TRBV12-4 to TRBJ2-1, with D unclear. This CDR3 contains 13 residues. Trimming removed 7 bases at V and 5 bases at J, with 12 bases between. The CDR3 sequence is CASTTDANNEQFF. CDR3 DNA sequence: TGTGCCAGCACCACGGACGCTAACAATGAGCAGTTCTTC.

This clonotype was detected many times. A library made for alpha chains picked up this beta chain off target, so its size means little. The CDR3 here is CASSQDFGGSAGELFF. Written as DNA, the CDR3 is TGCGCCAGCAGCCAAGATTTCGGCGGGAGTGCCGGGGAGCTGTTTTTT. The chain joins TRBV4-1 to TRBJ2-2; 7 bases map to TRBD2. Germline CDR1 is MGHRA and CDR2 is YSYEKL. Trimming took 0 bases from V and 6 from J; bases not matched to a gene: 7. The CDR3 is 16 amino acids.

This clonotype is categorized as medium-sized. This beta chain turned up in a library designed for alpha chains; as an off-target read, its abundance says little. The chain has TRBV7-9 and TRBJ2-7; TRBD2 might be the D (7 bases). The V end was cut by 3 bases, the J end by 5 bases, with 11 bases between. Germline lookup yields CDR1 SEHNR and CDR2 FQNEAQ (reference sequence). The CDR3 totals 13 residues. The CDR3 DNA is TGTGCCAGCAGCTTGGGGGGGCTGGACGAGCAGTACTTC. Residues: CASSLGGLDEQYF.

There are many counts of this clonotype. The library was designed around alpha chains, so this beta chain is a stray read whose abundance carries little weight. V is TRBV12-3 or TRBV12-4 and J is TRBJ1-3; D is unclear. This CDR3 comprises 13 residues. The ends were cut back, 5 bases at V and 2 bases at J, with 7 bases in the middle. For the CDR3, the DNA is TGTGCCAGCAGTCCGGGAACTGGAAACACCATATATTTT. Translated, it gives CASSPGTGNTIYF.

This clonotype was detected many times. This beta chain turned up in a library designed for alpha chains; as an off-target read, its abundance says little. The gene calls are TRBV6-5 and TRBJ2-3, with D possibly TRBD1 on 6 matching bases. CDR3 size: 16 residues. The V end lost 5 bases, the J end lost 5 bases, and 20 bases lay between the germline ends. The V gene's germline CDR1 is MNHEY and CDR2 SVGAGI. CDR3 DNA: TGTGCCAGCAGTACCTTACAGGGATCCGGAATAGATACGCAGTATTTT. Translation gives CASSTLQGSGIDTQYF.

This clonotype has ten or more counts. Because this beta chain is a stray read in a library intended to capture alpha chains, its abundance should not be given much weight. The chain links TRBV7-9 to TRBJ2-1; TRBD2 matches at 8 bases. V shed 5 bases and J 3 bases; nucleotides not matched to a gene: 3. Germline lookup yields CDR1 SEHNR and CDR2 FQNEAQ (reference sequence). This CDR3 contains 14 residues. CDR3 protein: CASSGGTSYNEQFF. In nucleotides, the CDR3 is TGTGCCAGCAGCGGGGGGACTAGCTACAATGAGCAGTTCTTC.

This clonotype has only a few counts. This beta chain lies outside the target of a library built for alpha chains; its clone size means little. The chain recombines TRBV11-3 with TRBJ2-1, with 12 bases that match TRBD1. Germline V gives CDR1 SGHNT, CDR2 YENEEA. V gave up 5 bases and J gave up 4 bases; unmatched junction bases: 6. This CDR3 has 16 amino acids. The CDR3 nucleotides are TGTGCCAGCAGCCAGGGGGGACAGGGGGCATACAATGAGCAGTTCTTC. Amino acids: CASSQGGQGAYNEQFF.

This clonotype was found many times. This beta chain is a stray sequence in a library constructed for alpha chains; its clone size is not meaningful. The chain couples TRBV12-3 or TRBV12-4 to TRBJ2-1; D unclear. The CDR3 contains 11 residues. The V gene lost 6 bases and the J gene lost 3 bases, with 3 bases spanning the gap. CDR3 amino acids: CASRHYNEQFF. The CDR3, as DNA: TGTGCCAGCAGGCACTACAATGAGCAGTTCTTC.

This clonotype appeared many times. This beta chain lies outside the target of a library built for alpha chains; its clone size means little. The chain is built from TRBV28 and TRBJ2-3; 7 bases are a match to TRBD1. CDR3 length: 19 amino acids. CDR1 and CDR2 from the germline V gene are MDHEN and SYDVKM. Trimming removed 6 bases from V and 6 bases from J; junction bases left unmatched: 24. In DNA, the CDR3 is TGTGCCAGCAGCTGGAGTCCTTCAGCAATTTCAGGGGGTTTGGATACGCAGTATTTT. Translation: CASSWSPSAISGGLDTQYF.

This clonotype occurred many times. A library made for alpha chains picked up this beta chain off target, so its size means little. V gene TRBV5-1 combines with J gene TRBJ1-5; 11 bases line up with TRBD1. Germline V CDR1 and CDR2: SGHRS, YFSETQ. V gave up 4 bases and J gave up 9 bases; unmatched junction bases: 6. CDR3 length: 14 residues. The CDR3 sequence: CASSAGTGGMPQHF. In DNA form, the CDR3 reads TGCGCCAGCAGCGCCGGGACAGGGGGTATGCCCCAGCATTTT. The full variable domain, completed using reference TRBV5-1 and TRBJ1-5, is KAGVTQTPRYLIKTRGQQVTLSCSPISGHRSVSWYQQTPGQGLQFLFEYFSETQRNKGNFPGRFSGRQFSNSRSEMNVSTLELGDSALYLCASSAGTGGMPQHFGDGTRLSIL.

This clonotype occurred many times. This beta chain is off target for a library built for alpha chains, so its abundance means little. V is TRBV5-5 and J is TRBJ1-5; TRBD1 agrees at 10 bases. The V gene end was trimmed by 2 bases and the J gene end by 7 bases; junction bases not matched to a gene: 6. The CDR3 runs to 15 residues. CDR1 and CDR2 from the germline V gene are SGHKS and YYEKEE (reference sequence). Here the CDR3 reads CASSFGGTGEQPQHF. Here the CDR3 DNA reads TGTGCCAGCAGCTTTGGAGGGACAGGGGAGCAGCCCCAGCATTTT.

This clonotype was detected a few times. This beta chain slipped into a library made for alpha chains as a stray read, so its size is not meaningful. The chain uses TRBV11-2 and TRBJ2-7; weak D call: TRBD1 (5 bases). CDR3 length equals 15 residues. Between the trimmed V and J ends, which lost 2 bases and 3 bases, there was a span of 14 bases. The V gene's germline CDR1 is SGHAT and CDR2 FQNNGV. This CDR3 reads CASSLWGPSDYEQYF. DNA for the CDR3: TGTGCCAGCAGCTTATGGGGCCCTTCGGACTACGAGCAGTACTTC.

This clonotype has a count of ten or more. This beta chain is off target for a library built for alpha chains, so its abundance means little. CDR3 sequence reads: CASSTRGLAGAETQYF. Here the CDR3 DNA reads TGTGCCAGCAGTACCCGGGGACTAGCGGGAGCTGAGACCCAGTACTTC. The chain carries TRBV6-5 and TRBJ2-5; 14 bases align to TRBD2. J lost 5 bases, V lost 5 bases, and 7 bases had no gene match. This CDR3 comprises 16 residues. Germline values: CDR1 MNHEY, CDR2 SVGAGI.

The sample holds many counts of this clonotype. In a library made to pick up alpha chains, this beta chain is a stray read with a size that means little. The CDR3 coding sequence is TGTGCCAGCAGTTACGCCGGATTAGAGACCCAGTACTTC. It is translated as CASSYAGLETQYF. The rearrangement uses TRBV6-5 and TRBJ2-5, with D unclear. The germline CDR1 and CDR2 sequences are MNHEY and SVGAGI. The CDR3 has 13 residues. V lost 2 bases and J lost 4, with 8 bases in between.

By proportion, this clonotype is medium-sized. Since it is a stray read in a library aimed at alpha chains, this beta chain has a size that is not meaningful. This sequence joins TRBV4-2 and TRBJ2-1, with 9 bases that match TRBD2. CDR1 and CDR2 (germline): LGHNA, YNFKEQ. CDR3 size: 15 residues. V shed 4 bases, J shed 3 bases, and the junction held 4 bases outside the gene matches. The CDR3 reads CASSRSGGLYNEQFF. The CDR3 DNA follows: TGTGCCAGCAGCCGTAGCGGGGGCCTCTACAATGAGCAGTTCTTC.

In its sample, this clonotype is medium-sized. This beta chain came through as a stray read in a library set up for alpha chains, and its size says little. The rearrangement uses TRBV20-1 and TRBJ1-1; 9 nucleotides align to TRBD1. Germline V gene lookup returns CDR1 DFQATT and CDR2 SNEGSKA (reference sequence). V lost 5 bases to trimming and J lost 5 bases; unmatched junction nucleotides: 9. This CDR3 has 14 amino acids. The CDR3 nucleotides are TGCAGTGCTTCTGCCGGGACAGGGATGACTGAAGCTTTCTTT. It is translated as CSASAGTGMTEAFF.

About this clonotype: The library was prepared for alpha chains; this beta chain is a stray read, so its frequency means little. The chain links TRBV10-3 to TRBJ1-5; weak D call: TRBD1 (5 bases). V lost 0 bases, J lost 5 bases, and 11 bases lay in between. The CDR3 is 15 residues long. Per the germline V gene, CDR1 is ENHRY and CDR2 is SYGVKD. CDR3 loop: CAISESAGKDQPQHF. CDR3 coding DNA: TGTGCCATCAGTGAGTCGGCAGGGAAGGATCAGCCCCAGCATTTT.

This clonotype occurred many times. This beta chain is an off-target read within a library intended for alpha chains, so its frequency means little. The genes are TRBV12-3 or TRBV12-4 and TRBJ2-7; D gene ambiguous. Trimming stripped 5 bases from V and 0 bases from J, with 11 bases between. The CDR3 extends over 14 amino acids. The CDR3 DNA reads as TGTGCCAGCAGTCCACGACTGGGCTCCTACGAGCAGTACTTC. Amino acid sequence: CASSPRLGSYEQYF.

This clonotype was observed at least ten times. For a library built for alpha chains, this beta chain is a stray read; little rests on its size. V and J are TRBV27 and TRBJ1-2; D may be TRBD1 (6 bases). Deletions cut 6 bases from V and 4 bases from J, with 12 bases between. The CDR3 is made up of 13 amino acids. CDR1 and CDR2 (germline): MNHEY, SMNVEV (reference sequence). CDR3 loop: CASRWGAAYGYTF. The CDR3 DNA sequence: TGTGCCAGCAGATGGGGGGCAGCCTATGGCTACACCTTC.

As concerns this clonotype: Since it is a stray read in a library aimed at alpha chains, this beta chain has a size that is not meaningful. The J gene is TRBJ1-2, the V gene TRBV10-3; weak D call: TRBD1 (5 bases). Germline-derived CDR1 and CDR2 are ENHRY and SYGVKD. Trimming left V 8 bases short and J 4 bases short, with 23 bases between. The CDR3 totals 16 residues. The CDR3 DNA sequence: TGTGCCATCCGGGCCGGGGCAGTCACCGACCCCTATGGCTACACCTTC. Its protein is CAIRAGAVTDPYGYTF.

This clonotype occurred many times. This beta chain slipped into a library made for alpha chains as a stray read, so its size is not meaningful. Here the CDR3 DNA reads TGCGCCAGCAGCTTGGGGTCCGGGCGCGGCTACACCTTC. Translated: CASSLGSGRGYTF. This chain connects TRBV5-1 to TRBJ1-2; no definite D call. Trimming stripped 0 bases from V and 8 bases from J, with 11 bases between. The V gene's germline CDR1 is SGHRS and CDR2 YFSETQ. CDR3 size: 13 residues.

The sample holds many counts of this clonotype. This beta chain turned up in a library designed for alpha chains; as an off-target read, its abundance says little. The rearrangement uses TRBV20-1 and TRBJ1-4; D remains ambiguous. Germline CDR1 is DFQATT and CDR2 is SNEGSKA (reference sequence). The CDR3 has 14 residues. V was shortened by 3 bases and J by 4 bases, with 12 bases between the two germline ends. DNA for the CDR3: TGCAGTGCTAGTGGTGGAGGGATTAATGAAAAACTGTTTTTT. It specifies CSASGGGINEKLFF.

This clonotype qualifies as medium-sized (0.01 to 0.1%). Since it is a stray read in a library aimed at alpha chains, this beta chain has a size that is not meaningful. The chain links TRBV29-1 to TRBJ1-1, with 7 bases identical to TRBD1. CDR3 length: 13 residues. V was pared by 4 bases and J by 1 base, with 3 bases of the junction left unmatched. In germline, CDR1 is SQVTM, CDR2 ANQGSEA. The CDR3 coding sequence is TGCAGCGTTGTGGACAGGACGAACACTGAAGCTTTCTTT. Encoded protein: CSVVDRTNTEAFF.